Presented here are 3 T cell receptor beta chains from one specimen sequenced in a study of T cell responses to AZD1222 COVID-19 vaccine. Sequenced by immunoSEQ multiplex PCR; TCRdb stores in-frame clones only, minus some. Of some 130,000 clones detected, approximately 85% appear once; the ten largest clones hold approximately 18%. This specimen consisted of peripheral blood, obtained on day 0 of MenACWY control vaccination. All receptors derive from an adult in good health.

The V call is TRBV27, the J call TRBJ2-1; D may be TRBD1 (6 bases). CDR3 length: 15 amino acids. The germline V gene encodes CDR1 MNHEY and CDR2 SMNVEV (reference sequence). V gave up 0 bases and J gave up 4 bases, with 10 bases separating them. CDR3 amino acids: CASSLSRTAYNEQFF. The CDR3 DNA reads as TGTGCCAGCAGTTTATCGAGGACAGCGTACAATGAGCAGTTCTTC.

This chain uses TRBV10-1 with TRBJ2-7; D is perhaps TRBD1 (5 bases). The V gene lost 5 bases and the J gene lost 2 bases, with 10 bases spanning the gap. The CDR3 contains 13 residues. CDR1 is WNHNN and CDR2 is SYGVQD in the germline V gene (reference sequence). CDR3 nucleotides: TGCGCCAGCAGTTCCCAGGGTACCTACGAGCAGTACTTC. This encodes CASSSQGTYEQYF.

The CDR3 nucleotides read TGTGCCAGCAGCGTAGCGTCCGCCCACAGGGTAGGGGTCCATGAGCAGTTCTTC. It translates to CASSVASAHRVGVHEQFF. The chain carries TRBV9 and TRBJ2-1; weak D call: TRBD1 (6 bases). V gave up 0 bases and J gave up 8 bases, with 24 bases separating them. Germline CDR1 and CDR2: SGDLS and YYNGEE. This CDR3 region has 18 residues.